This TCR beta chain was sequenced during a study of blood T cells in healthy people across ages. Study overall: The capture of about one barcoded beta molecule per two T cells was achieved by template switching.

As concerns this clonotype: Its specificity is unknown.

Together with a sample-barcoded 5' primer, a J-beta primer mix was included in a second PCR lasting about 7 to 11 cycles. TCRdb itself ran the 5' RACE reads through MiXCR, one entry per CDR3 protein. Of about a million distinct CDR3 sequences detected, approximately 38% appear once; the ten largest clones hold about 12%. Study-level findings and limits: Possibly, changes in expanded clonotypes were confounded because donor CMV status was unknown.

This CDR3 spans 17 amino acids. Germline loops: CDR1 LGHDT, CDR2 YNNKEL (reference sequence). V was clipped by 5 bases and J by 7 bases, with 27 bases between them. The TCR comes from a man aged 18 to 30 in good health. The sample consisted of blood. This rearrangement joins TRBV3-1 to TRBJ2-7; D might be TRBD2 (6 bases). The CDR3 loop reads CASSSNDGGASYNEQYF. CDR3 nucleotides: TGTGCCAGCAGCTCGAACGACGGGGGTGCCTCCTACAATGAGCAGTACTTC.